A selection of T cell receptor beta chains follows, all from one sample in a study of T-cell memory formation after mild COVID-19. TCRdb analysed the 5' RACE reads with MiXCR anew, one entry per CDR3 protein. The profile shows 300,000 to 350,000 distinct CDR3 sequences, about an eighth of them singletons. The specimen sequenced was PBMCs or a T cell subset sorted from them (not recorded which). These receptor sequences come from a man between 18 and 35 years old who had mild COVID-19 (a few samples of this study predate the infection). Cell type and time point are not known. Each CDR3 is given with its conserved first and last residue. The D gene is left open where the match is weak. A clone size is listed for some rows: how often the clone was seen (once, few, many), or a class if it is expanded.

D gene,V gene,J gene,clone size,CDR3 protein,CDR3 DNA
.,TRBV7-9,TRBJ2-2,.,CASSSRGSLVAGELFF,TGTGCCAGCAGCTCCAGGGGCAGTTTAGTCGCCGGGGAGCTGTTTTTT
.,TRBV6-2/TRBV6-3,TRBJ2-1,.,CASTPGYNEQFF,TGTGCCAGCACGCCTGGCTACAATGAGCAGTTCTTC
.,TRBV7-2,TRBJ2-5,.,CASSLDTSQETQYF,TGTGCCAGCAGCTTAGACACCTCCCAAGAGACCCAGTACTTC
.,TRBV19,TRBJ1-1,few,CASSPPPSLNTEAFF,TGTGCCAGTAGTCCCCCCCCGTCCTTGAACACTGAAGCTTTCTTT
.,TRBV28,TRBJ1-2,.,CASSYRGYGYTF,TGTGCCAGCAGTTATCGGGGCTATGGCTACACCTTC
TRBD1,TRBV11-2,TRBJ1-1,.,CASSLWDRGDTEAFF,TGTGCCAGCAGCTTGTGGGACAGGGGTGACACTGAAGCTTTCTTT
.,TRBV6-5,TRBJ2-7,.,CASSYSTGGGEQYF,TGTGCCAGCAGTTACTCGACCGGGGGCGGCGAGCAGTACTTC
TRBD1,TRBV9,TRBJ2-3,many,CASSFGQGADTQYF,TGTGCCAGCAGCTTCGGACAGGGAGCAGATACGCAGTATTTT
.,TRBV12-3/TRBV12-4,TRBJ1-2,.,CASRGTFFDGYTF,TGTGCCAGCAGGGGGACATTTTTCGATGGCTACACCTTC
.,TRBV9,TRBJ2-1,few,CASSVRGSSYNEQFF,TGTGCCAGCAGCGTGAGGGGAAGCTCCTACAATGAGCAGTTCTTC
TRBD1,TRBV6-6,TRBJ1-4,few,CASRKPTGDSRLFF,TGTGCCAGCAGAAAACCAACAGGGGATAGCCGACTGTTTTTT
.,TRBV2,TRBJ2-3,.,CASLSPSGDTQYF,TGTGCCAGCCTGTCTCCATCGGGAGATACGCAGTATTTT